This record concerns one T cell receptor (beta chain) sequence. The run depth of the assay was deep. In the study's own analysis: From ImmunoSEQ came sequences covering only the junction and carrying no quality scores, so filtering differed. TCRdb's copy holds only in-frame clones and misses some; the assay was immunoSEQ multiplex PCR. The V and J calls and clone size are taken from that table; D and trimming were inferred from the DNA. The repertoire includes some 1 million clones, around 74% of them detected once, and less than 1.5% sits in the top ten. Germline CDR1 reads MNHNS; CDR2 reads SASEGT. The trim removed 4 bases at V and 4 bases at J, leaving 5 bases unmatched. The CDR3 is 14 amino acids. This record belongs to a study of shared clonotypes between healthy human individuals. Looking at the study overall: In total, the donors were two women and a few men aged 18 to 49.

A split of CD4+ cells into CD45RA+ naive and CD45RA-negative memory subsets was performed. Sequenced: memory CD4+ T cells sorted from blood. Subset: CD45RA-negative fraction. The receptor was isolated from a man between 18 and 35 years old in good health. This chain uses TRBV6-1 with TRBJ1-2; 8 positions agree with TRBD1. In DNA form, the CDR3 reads TGTGCCAGCAGTGGGACAGGGTTCGGCTATGGCTACACCTTC. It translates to CASSGTGFGYGYTF.